The 25 T cell receptor beta chains given below trace back to one sample, sequenced in a study of blood T cell repertoires in COVID-19. TCRdb keeps only in-frame clones here, not all; method: immunoSEQ multiplex PCR. The table lists over 45,000 clones, 87% of them singletons. Material: peripheral blood. The receptors come from an elderly man in a cohort sampled during active COVID-19.

The rearrangement joins TRBV25-1 to TRBJ1-3; weak D call: TRBD1 (6 bases). Deletions cut 4 bases from V and 0 bases from J, with 13 bases between. CDR1 is MGHDK, CDR2 SYGVNS, per germline. CDR3 length: 16 residues. The CDR3 loop reads CASSGQGTISGNTIYF. In DNA form, the CDR3 reads TGTGCCAGCAGTGGGCAGGGGACCATCTCTGGAAACACCATATATTTT.

This clone is a singleton in its sample. The gene calls are TRBV5-1 and TRBJ1-4; 7 nucleotides line up with TRBD1. The CDR3 is 15 amino acids. CDR1 SGHRS and CDR2 YFSETQ come from the germline V gene. J was trimmed by 0 bases and V by 3 bases; bases with no gene match: 2. The DNA for the CDR3 is TGCGCCAGCAGCTCCCAGGGGGCAACTAATGAAAAACTGTTTTTT. It translates to CASSSQGATNEKLFF. The full variable domain, in which reference TRBV5-1 and TRBJ1-4 provide the parts outside the CDR3, is KAGVTQTPRYLIKTRGQQVTLSCSPISGHRSVSWYQQTPGQGLQFLFEYFSETQRNKGNFPGRFSGRQFSNSRSEMNVSTLELGDSALYLCASSSQGATNEKLFFGSGTQLSVL.

The V and J genes are TRBV18 and TRBJ2-5; 10 nucleotides line up with TRBD2. J lost 1 base, V lost 6 bases, and 8 bases had no gene match. This CDR3 spans 16 amino acids. The germline gives CDR1 KGHSH, CDR2 LQKENI. DNA of the CDR3: TGTGCCAGCTCCCCCGGGTCTAGCGGGAGCCAAGAGACCCAGTACTTC. Its translation: CASSPGSSGSQETQYF. Supplemented by reference TRBV18 and TRBJ2-5, the full variable domain reads NAGVMQNPRHLVRRRGQEARLRCSPMKGHSHVYWYRQLPEEGLKFMVYLQKENIIDESGMPKERFSAEFPKEGPSILRIQQVVRGDSAAYFCASSPGSSGSQETQYFGPGTRLLVL.

The chain links TRBV29-1 to TRBJ1-2; D is unresolved. This CDR3 contains 13 residues. Germline assignment: CDR1 SQVTM and CDR2 ANQGSEA. Trimming pared 3 bases from V and 5 bases from J, leaving 13 bases between. The CDR3 nucleotides read TGCAGCGTTGATGGAGGGCCGGGGTATGGCTACACCTTC. This gives the protein CSVDGGPGYGYTF.

This chain connects TRBV4-1 to TRBJ1-2, with D possibly being TRBD1 (6 bases). V dropped 0 bases and J dropped 0 bases, with 8 bases sitting between them. The CDR3 loop spans 15 amino acids. The germline V gene has CDR1 MGHRA and CDR2 YSYEKL. CDR3 amino acids: CASSQDGGANYGYTF. For the CDR3, the DNA is TGCGCCAGCAGCCAAGATGGGGGCGCTAACTATGGCTACACCTTC.

This clone was picked up a small number of times. This chain links TRBV5-1 with TRBJ1-3; 7 bases line up with TRBD1. CDR3 length equals 15 residues. V gave up 3 bases and J gave up 0 bases; unmatched junction bases: 3. Germline V lookup: CDR1 SGHRS, CDR2 YFSETQ. The CDR3 region has the DNA TGCGCCAGCAGCTGGGACAGAGACTCTGGAAACACCATATATTTT. Translated: CASSWDRDSGNTIYF.

The genes are TRBV6-4 and TRBJ2-1; TRBD2 agrees at 11 bases. Losses at the gene ends were 0 bases for V and 6 bases for J; bases not matched to a gene: 1. Germline CDR1 reads MRHNA; CDR2 reads SNTAGT. The CDR3 is made up of 15 amino acids. CDR3 DNA sequence: TGTGCCAGCAGTGACTCTACTAGCGGGAGCAATGAGCAGTTCTTC. This codes for CASSDSTSGSNEQFF.

This clone was picked up one time. The gene calls are TRBV24-1 and TRBJ2-1, with D possibly TRBD2 on 5 matching bases. Germline CDR1 KGHDR, CDR2 SFDVKD. The CDR3 covers 15 residues. V gave up 7 bases and J gave up 5 bases, with 17 bases separating them. This CDR3 is CATRLDSAVHNEQFF. The CDR3, as DNA: TGTGCCACCAGATTGGACTCAGCCGTCCACAATGAGCAGTTCTTC.

The chain uses TRBV7-9 and TRBJ2-3, with a tentative D call TRBD2 (7 bases). Germline V gene lookup returns CDR1 SEHNR and CDR2 FQNEAQ (reference sequence). Trimming took off 5 bases at V and 2 bases at J, with 14 bases between the two ends. The CDR3 runs 15 residues. The CDR3 sequence is CASSPGGGVTDTQYF. CDR3 bases: TGTGCCAGCAGCCCGGGGGGCGGGGTCACAGATACGCAGTATTTT.

This clone was found a few times. The chain joins TRBV6-2 or TRBV6-3 to TRBJ1-5; D possibly corresponds to TRBD1 (5 bases). The germline gives CDR1 MNHEY, CDR2 SVGEGT. Trimming stripped 4 bases from V and 8 bases from J, with 24 bases between. The CDR3 is 17 residues long. The CDR3, as DNA: TGTGCCAGCAGTTTTATGGCCCCGGTGGGGGGGTTAAAGCCCCAGCATTTT. The encoded protein is CASSFMAPVGGLKPQHF.

The rearrangement joins TRBV20-1 to TRBJ1-2, with 7 positions matching TRBD1. Unmatched junction bases numbered 5, after V lost 3 bases and J lost 1 base. The CDR3 totals 14 residues. Per the germline V gene, CDR1 is DFQATT and CDR2 is SNEGSKA (reference sequence). CDR3 bases: TGCAGTGCTAGTCCCGGGACAGATAACTATGGCTACACCTTC. It codes for CSASPGTDNYGYTF.

The V gene is TRBV5-6, the J gene TRBJ1-2; 7 bases are a match to TRBD1. J was trimmed by 2 bases and V by 4 bases; bases with no gene match: 8. Germline assignment: CDR1 SGHDT and CDR2 YYEEEE. This CDR3 is 15 amino acids long. The CDR3: CASSPTPTGNYGYTF. The CDR3 DNA reads as TGTGCCAGCAGCCCTACACCGACAGGGAACTATGGCTACACCTTC.

The J gene is TRBJ2-7, the V gene TRBV21-1; the table's TRBD1 call for D was not verified on the DNA. TRBV21-1 is noted as a pseudogene. The CDR3 extends over 15 amino acids. CDR3: CASRNQGPISYEQYF. The CDR3 coding sequence is TGTGCCAGCAGAAATCAGGGGCCCATCTCCTACGAGCAGTACTTC.

V is TRBV4-1 and J is TRBJ2-1; 7 bases fit TRBD1. Germline V CDR1 and CDR2: MGHRA, YSYEKL. With 2 bases clipped from V and 0 bases from J, the junction kept 4 bases outside the gene matches. The CDR3 covers 16 residues. The CDR3 is CASSQNRQGSYNEQFF. As DNA, the CDR3 is TGCGCCAGCAGCCAAAACCGACAGGGCTCCTACAATGAGCAGTTCTTC.

The rearrangement links TRBV6-4 to TRBJ1-5; 7 bases match TRBD1. This CDR3 has 15 amino acids. V lost 2 bases, J lost 7 bases, and 8 bases stayed unmatched. Germline V gene lookup returns CDR1 MRHNA and CDR2 SNTAGT. As DNA, the CDR3 is TGTGCCAGCAGTGACCACAGGGGCCGGGGACAGCCCCAGCATTTT. Its protein is CASSDHRGRGQPQHF.

The CDR3 sequence is CASSYSPSGTDTQYF. CDR3 bases: TGTGCCAGCAGTTACTCGCCTAGCGGGACAGATACGCAGTATTTT. V and J are TRBV6-5 and TRBJ2-3; 8 nucleotides line up with TRBD2. With 0 bases clipped from V and 3 bases from J, the junction kept 2 bases outside the gene matches. This CDR3 is 15 amino acids long. Germline V gene sequence: CDR1 MNHEY, CDR2 SVGAGI.

The CDR3 nucleotides read TGTGCCAGCAGCTTAGACCTTGCAGCTAACTATGGCTACACCTTC. It translates to CASSLDLAANYGYTF. The rearrangement joins TRBV7-9 to TRBJ1-2; no reliable D call. Trimming took off 1 base at V and 0 bases at J, with 9 bases between the two ends. The CDR3 has 15 residues. CDR1 is SEHNR, CDR2 FQNEAQ, per germline (reference sequence).

V and J are TRBV9 and TRBJ2-3, with a tentative D call TRBD2 (6 bases). The CDR3 has 18 amino acids. With 0 bases removed from V and 6 bases from J, the gap between germline ends came to 23 bases. CDR1 is SGDLS, CDR2 YYNGEE, per germline. The CDR3 loop is CASSVGTSGRSIGDTQYF. CDR3 nucleotide sequence: TGTGCCAGCAGCGTAGGAACTAGTGGGAGGTCCATAGGGGATACGCAGTATTTT.

The table lists this clone with a count of one. The chain combines TRBV5-4 with TRBJ1-6; D remains unclear. V gave up 0 bases and J gave up 5 bases, with 12 bases separating them. Germline V gives CDR1 SGHNT, CDR2 YYREEE (reference sequence). The CDR3 is 16 amino acids. In DNA, the CDR3 is TGTGCCAGCAGCTTGGTCGGTCTAGAGAATAATTCACCCCTCCACTTT. Its translation: CASSLVGLENNSPLHF.

The chain employs TRBV3-1 (or the pseudogene TRBV3-2) and TRBJ1-1, with D unclear. Trimming shortened V by 0 bases and J by 7 bases, and 6 bases separated the two germline ends. This CDR3 spans 12 amino acids. Germline V gene lookup returns CDR1 LGHDT and CDR2 YNNKEL (reference sequence). The CDR3 DNA is TGTGCCAGCAGCCAAGAGAGAGGTGAAGCTTTCTTT. It is translated as CASSQERGEAFF.

The V gene is TRBV5-4, the J gene TRBJ2-3; TRBD1 might be the D (6 bases). CDR3 length: 16 residues. Trimming pared 2 bases from V and 0 bases from J, leaving 13 bases between. Germline V lookup: CDR1 SGHNT, CDR2 YYREEE (reference sequence). The CDR3 protein is CASSLGGATSTDTQYF. The CDR3 DNA is TGTGCCAGCAGCTTAGGGGGAGCCACCAGCACAGATACGCAGTATTTT.

V is TRBV7-2 and J is TRBJ2-1; 10 nucleotides align to TRBD2. There are 15 residues in the CDR3. In germline, CDR1 is SGHTA, CDR2 FQGNSA. Trimming at V came to 6 bases and at J to 1 base, leaving 3 bases not matched to a gene. The CDR3 is CASSLAGASYNEQFF. CDR3 DNA sequence: TGTGCCAGCAGTCTAGCGGGAGCGTCCTACAATGAGCAGTTCTTC.

This clone showed up just a few times. This chain connects TRBV6-6 to TRBJ2-7, with D possibly TRBD1 on 8 matching bases. Trimming removed 5 bases at V and 4 bases at J, with 15 bases between. Germline V gene lookup returns CDR1 MNHNY and CDR2 SVGAGI (reference sequence). The CDR3 length is 14 residues. This CDR3 is CASSTGQGGYEQYF. In DNA, the CDR3 is TGTGCCAGCAGTACCGGACAGGGAGGGTACGAGCAGTACTTC.

The V and J genes are TRBV2 and TRBJ2-1, with 9 bases that match TRBD2. With 4 bases clipped from V and 9 bases from J, the junction kept 7 bases outside the gene matches. Germline assignment: CDR1 SNHLY and CDR2 FYNNEI. This CDR3 has 14 residues. Here the CDR3 reads CASSGLAATGEQFF. The CDR3 coding sequence is TGTGCCAGCAGTGGACTAGCGGCAACGGGTGAGCAGTTCTTC.

This chain joins TRBV3-1 (or the pseudogene TRBV3-2) and TRBJ1-2, with TRBD1 identical over 10 bases. With V trimmed by 6 bases and J by 7 bases, 11 bases remained unmatched. The germline CDR1 and CDR2 sequences are LGHDT and YNNKEL (reference sequence). This CDR3 region has 15 residues. The CDR3 sequence is CASSYRQGASGGYTF. CDR3 coding DNA: TGTGCCAGCAGTTACAGACAGGGGGCATCGGGTGGCTACACCTTC.